A single sample gave rise to the 4 T cell receptor beta chains below, sequenced in a study of cytomegalovirus exposure and HLA in healthy donors. It was with 60 Vbeta and 13 Jbeta primers that the PCR ran. Profiling relied on immunoSEQ multiplex PCR, and the TCRdb table lists in-frame clones only, not all of them. The table lists 80,000 or so clones. Sequencing input: PBMCs. Source of these receptors: a woman in her thirties in good health and CMV-seronegative.

This chain uses TRBV5-1 with TRBJ1-2; 9 bases fit TRBD1. The CDR3 is made up of 14 amino acids. V was pared by 3 bases and J by 2 bases, with 2 bases of the junction left unmatched. From germline, CDR1 is SGHRS and CDR2 YFSETQ. CDR3 protein: CASSWTGVNYGYTF. In nucleotides, the CDR3 is TGCGCCAGCAGCTGGACAGGGGTGAACTATGGCTACACCTTC.

The gene calls are TRBV6-6 and TRBJ1-2; tentatively, D is TRBD1 (5 bases). The CDR3 has 14 amino acids. Germline lookup yields CDR1 MNHNY and CDR2 SVGAGI (reference sequence). Between the trimmed V and J ends, which lost 5 bases and 0 bases, there was a span of 10 bases. CDR3 nucleotide sequence: TGTGCCAGCAGTCCACAGGTAGCTAACTATGGCTACACCTTC. It is translated as CASSPQVANYGYTF.

The rearrangement links TRBV6-1 to TRBJ2-7; TRBD2 might be the D (7 bases). This CDR3 is 15 amino acids long. Trimming cost V 0 bases and J 2 bases, with 11 bases left between them. The germline V gene has CDR1 MNHNS and CDR2 SASEGT. The chain's CDR3 is CASSEAGEGAYEQYF. For the CDR3, the DNA is TGTGCCAGCAGTGAAGCGGGGGAGGGGGCCTACGAGCAGTACTTC.

The rearrangement uses TRBV6-6 and TRBJ1-2, with D possibly TRBD1 on 5 matching bases. V was pared by 2 bases and J by 8 bases, with 15 bases between. This CDR3 is 14 amino acids long. CDR1 is MNHNY and CDR2 is SVGAGI in the germline V gene (reference sequence). CDR3 amino acids: CASSYRGPRRGYTF. The CDR3 region has the DNA TGTGCCAGCAGTTACAGGGGCCCGAGACGGGGCTACACCTTC.